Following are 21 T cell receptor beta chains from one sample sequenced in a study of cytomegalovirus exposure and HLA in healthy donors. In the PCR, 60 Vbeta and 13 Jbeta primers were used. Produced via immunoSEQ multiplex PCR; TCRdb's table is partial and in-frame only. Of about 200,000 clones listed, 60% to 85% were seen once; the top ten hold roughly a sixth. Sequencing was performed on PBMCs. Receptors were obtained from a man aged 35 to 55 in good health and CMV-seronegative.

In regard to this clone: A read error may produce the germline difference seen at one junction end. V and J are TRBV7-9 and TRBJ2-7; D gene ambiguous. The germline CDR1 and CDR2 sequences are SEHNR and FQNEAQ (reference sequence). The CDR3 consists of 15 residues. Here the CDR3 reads CSSSLLGGSTYEQYF. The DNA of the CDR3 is TGTTCCAGCAGCTTACTCGGTGGTTCTACCTACGAGCAGTACTTC.

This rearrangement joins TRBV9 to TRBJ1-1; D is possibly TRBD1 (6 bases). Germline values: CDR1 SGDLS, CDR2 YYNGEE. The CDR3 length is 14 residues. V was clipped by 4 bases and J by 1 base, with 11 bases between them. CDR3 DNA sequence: TGTGCCAGCAGCCCGCGAGGGGGGAACACTGAAGCTTTCTTT. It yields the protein CASSPRGGNTEAFF.

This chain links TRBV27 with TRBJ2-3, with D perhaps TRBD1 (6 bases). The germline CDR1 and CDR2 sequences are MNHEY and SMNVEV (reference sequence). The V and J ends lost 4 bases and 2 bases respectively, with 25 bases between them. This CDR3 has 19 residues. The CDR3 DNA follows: TGTGCCAGCAGTTACATCCCTCCTCTGGGGGCAGACTACACAGATACGCAGTATTTT. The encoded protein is CASSYIPPLGADYTDTQYF.

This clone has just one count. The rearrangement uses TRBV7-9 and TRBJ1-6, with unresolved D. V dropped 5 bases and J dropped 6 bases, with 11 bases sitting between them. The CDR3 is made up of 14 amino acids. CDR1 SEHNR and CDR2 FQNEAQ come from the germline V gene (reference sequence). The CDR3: CASSLEGFNSPLHF. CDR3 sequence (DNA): TGTGCCAGCAGCCTCGAGGGATTTAATTCACCCCTCCACTTT.

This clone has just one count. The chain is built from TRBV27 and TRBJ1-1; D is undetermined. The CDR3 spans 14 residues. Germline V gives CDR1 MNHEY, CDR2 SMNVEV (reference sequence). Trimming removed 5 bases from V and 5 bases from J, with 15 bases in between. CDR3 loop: CASSPLLPGTEAFF. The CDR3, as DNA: TGTGCCAGCAGTCCCCTGCTTCCGGGAACTGAAGCTTTCTTT.

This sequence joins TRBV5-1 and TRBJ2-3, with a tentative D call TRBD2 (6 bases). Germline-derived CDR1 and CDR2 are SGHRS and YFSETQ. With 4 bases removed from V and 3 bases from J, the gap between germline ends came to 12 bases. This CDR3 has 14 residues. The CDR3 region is CASSVGLKTDTQYF. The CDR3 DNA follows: TGCGCCAGCAGCGTGGGACTCAAGACAGATACGCAGTATTTT.

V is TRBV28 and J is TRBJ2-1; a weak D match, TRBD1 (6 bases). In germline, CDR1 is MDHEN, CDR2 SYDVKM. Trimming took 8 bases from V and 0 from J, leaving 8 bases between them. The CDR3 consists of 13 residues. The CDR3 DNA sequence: TGTGCCAGCGGACAGCTCTCCTACAATGAGCAGTTCTTC. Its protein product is CASGQLSYNEQFF.

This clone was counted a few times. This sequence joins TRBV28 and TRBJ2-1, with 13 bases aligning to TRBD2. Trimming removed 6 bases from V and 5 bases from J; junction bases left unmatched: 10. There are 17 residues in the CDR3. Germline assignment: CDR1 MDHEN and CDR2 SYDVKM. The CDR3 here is CASRPPDGTSGDNEQFF. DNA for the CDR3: TGTGCCAGCAGACCGCCCGACGGGACTAGCGGGGACAATGAGCAGTTCTTC.

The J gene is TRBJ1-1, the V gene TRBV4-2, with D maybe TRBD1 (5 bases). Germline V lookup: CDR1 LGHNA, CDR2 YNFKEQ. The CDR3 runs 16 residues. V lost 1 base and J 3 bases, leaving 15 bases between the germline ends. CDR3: CASSQGVGDRHTEAFF. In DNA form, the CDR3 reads TGTGCCAGCAGCCAAGGGGTAGGGGATCGGCACACTGAAGCTTTCTTT.

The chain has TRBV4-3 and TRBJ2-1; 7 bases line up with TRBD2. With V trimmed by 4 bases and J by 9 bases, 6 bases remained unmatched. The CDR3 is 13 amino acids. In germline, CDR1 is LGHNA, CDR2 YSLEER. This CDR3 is CASSRAGEGEQFF. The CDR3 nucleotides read TGCGCCAGCAGCCGCGCGGGGGAGGGTGAGCAGTTCTTC.

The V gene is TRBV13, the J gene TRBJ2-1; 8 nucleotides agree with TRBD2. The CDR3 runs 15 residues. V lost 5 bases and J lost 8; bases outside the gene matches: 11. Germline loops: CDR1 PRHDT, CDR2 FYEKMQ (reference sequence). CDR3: CASSDTLGLGDEQFF. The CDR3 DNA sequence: TGTGCCAGCAGCGACACCCTGGGACTAGGCGATGAGCAGTTCTTC.

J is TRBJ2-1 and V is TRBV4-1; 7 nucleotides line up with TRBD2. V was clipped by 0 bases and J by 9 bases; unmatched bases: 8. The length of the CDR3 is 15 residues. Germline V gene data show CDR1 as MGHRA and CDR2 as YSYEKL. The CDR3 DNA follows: TGCGCCAGCAGCCAAGAGGGACTAAGCGTGGGTGAGCAGTTCTTC. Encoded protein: CASSQEGLSVGEQFF.

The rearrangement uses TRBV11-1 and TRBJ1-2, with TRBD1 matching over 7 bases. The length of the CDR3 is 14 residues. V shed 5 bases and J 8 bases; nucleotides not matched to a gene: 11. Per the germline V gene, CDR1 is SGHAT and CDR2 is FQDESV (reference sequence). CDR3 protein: CASSRDRFLGGYTF. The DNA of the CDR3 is TGTGCCAGCAGCCGGGACAGATTTTTAGGAGGCTACACCTTC.

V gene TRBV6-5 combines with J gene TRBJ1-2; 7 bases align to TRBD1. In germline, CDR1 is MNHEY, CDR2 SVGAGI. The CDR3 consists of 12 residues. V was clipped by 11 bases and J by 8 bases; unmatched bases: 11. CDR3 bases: TGTGCCTCCCACAGGGGAACAGAAGGCTACACCTTC. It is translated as CASHRGTEGYTF.

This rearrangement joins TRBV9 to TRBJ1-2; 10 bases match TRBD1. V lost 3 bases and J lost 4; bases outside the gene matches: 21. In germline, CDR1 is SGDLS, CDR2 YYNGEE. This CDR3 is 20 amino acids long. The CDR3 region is CASSAPGKDRGRQETYGYTF. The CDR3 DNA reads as TGTGCCAGCAGCGCGCCCGGGAAAGACAGGGGGCGTCAAGAAACCTATGGCTACACCTTC.

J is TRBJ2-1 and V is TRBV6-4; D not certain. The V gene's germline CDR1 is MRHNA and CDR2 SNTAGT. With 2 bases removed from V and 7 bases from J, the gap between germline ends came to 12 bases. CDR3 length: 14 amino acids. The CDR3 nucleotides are TGTGCCAGCAGTGACCCCCCTTTTAATAATGAGCAGTTCTTC. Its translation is CASSDPPFNNEQFF.

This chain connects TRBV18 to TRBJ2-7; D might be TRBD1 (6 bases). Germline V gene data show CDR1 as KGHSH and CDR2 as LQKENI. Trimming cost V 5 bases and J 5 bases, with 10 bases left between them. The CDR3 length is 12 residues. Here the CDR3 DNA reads TGTGCCAGCTCAGTTACAGGGAACGAGCAGTACTTC. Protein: CASSVTGNEQYF.

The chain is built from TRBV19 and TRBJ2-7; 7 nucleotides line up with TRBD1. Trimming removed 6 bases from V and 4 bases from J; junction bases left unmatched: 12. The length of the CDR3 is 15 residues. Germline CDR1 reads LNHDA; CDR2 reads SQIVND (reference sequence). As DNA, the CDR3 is TGTGCCAGTAGGGAGACAGGGCATCTTAAGTACGAGCAGTACTTC. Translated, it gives CASRETGHLKYEQYF.

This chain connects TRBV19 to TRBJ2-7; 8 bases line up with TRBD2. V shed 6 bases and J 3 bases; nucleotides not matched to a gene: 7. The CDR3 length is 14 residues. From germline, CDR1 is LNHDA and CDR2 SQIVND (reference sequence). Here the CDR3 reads CASSPRREGYEQYF. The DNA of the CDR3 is TGTGCCAGTAGCCCACGACGGGAGGGCTACGAGCAGTACTTC.

CDR3 loop: CATSRDLAGGNGYTF. CDR3 DNA: TGTGCCACCAGCAGAGATCTGGCAGGGGGCAATGGCTACACCTTC. V and J are TRBV15 and TRBJ1-2; 8 nucleotides line up with TRBD1. This CDR3 has 15 residues. J was trimmed by 6 bases and V by 0 bases; bases with no gene match: 6. Germline loops: CDR1 LNHNV, CDR2 YYDKDF (reference sequence).

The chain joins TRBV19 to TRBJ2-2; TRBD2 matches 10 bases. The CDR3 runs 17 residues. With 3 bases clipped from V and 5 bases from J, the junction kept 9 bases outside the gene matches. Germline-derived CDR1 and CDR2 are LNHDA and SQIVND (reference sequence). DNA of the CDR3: TGTGCCAGTAGTATCCTCACCTCTAGCGGGAGAACCGGGGAGCTGTTTTTT. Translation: CASSILTSSGRTGELFF. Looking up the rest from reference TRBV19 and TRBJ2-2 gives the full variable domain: DGGITQSPKYLFRKEGQNVTLSCEQNLNHDAMYWYRQDPGQGLRLIYYSQIVNDFQKGDIAEGYSVSREKKESFPLTVTSAQKNPTAFYLCASSILTSSGRTGELFFGEGSRLTVL.